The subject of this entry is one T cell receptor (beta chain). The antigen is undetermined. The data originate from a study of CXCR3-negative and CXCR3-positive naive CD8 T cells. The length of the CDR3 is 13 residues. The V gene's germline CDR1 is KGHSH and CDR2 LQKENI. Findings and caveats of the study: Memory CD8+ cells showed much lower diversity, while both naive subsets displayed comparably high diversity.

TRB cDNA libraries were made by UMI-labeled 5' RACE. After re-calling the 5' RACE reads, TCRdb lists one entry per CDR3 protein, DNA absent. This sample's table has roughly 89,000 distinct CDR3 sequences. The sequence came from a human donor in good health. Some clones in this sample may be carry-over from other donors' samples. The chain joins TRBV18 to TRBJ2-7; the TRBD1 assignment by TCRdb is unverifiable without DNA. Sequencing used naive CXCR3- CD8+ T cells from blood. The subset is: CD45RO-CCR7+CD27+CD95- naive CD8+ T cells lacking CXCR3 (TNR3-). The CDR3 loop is CASSPPPGYEQYF.